Each of the 30 T cell receptor beta chains below was sequenced from the same sample in a study of blood T cell repertoires in COVID-19. Using immunoSEQ multiplex PCR, the repertoire was profiled, and TCRdb retains in-frame clones only, with some absent. The data contain over 30,000 clones, just over 85% of them seen just once; the ten biggest clones take up less than 5.5%. Sequences were obtained from peripheral blood. All receptors derive from a woman aged 65 to 85 with active COVID-19.

In its sample, this clone was seen a few times. The limits of the CDR3 on the DNA are not certain, so only TCRdb's listed CDR3 is given. J is TRBJ1-5 and V is TRBV21-1. TRBV21-1 is a recognized pseudogene. From its first to its last residue, the CDR3 has 16 amino acids. CDR3 protein: CASSNVGGGSNQPQHF.

The J gene is TRBJ1-1, the V gene TRBV19; D remains unclear. Germline loops: CDR1 LNHDA, CDR2 SQIVND (reference sequence). The CDR3 loop spans 11 amino acids. The V end was cut by 3 bases, the J end by 5 bases, with 4 bases between. CDR3 protein: CASSMATEAFF. The CDR3, as DNA: TGTGCCAGTAGTATGGCAACTGAAGCTTTCTTT.

The genes are TRBV28 and TRBJ2-1, with TRBD1 matching 7 bases. Germline assignment: CDR1 MDHEN and CDR2 SYDVKM. J gave up 3 bases and V 9 bases, and 11 bases lay outside the gene matches. The CDR3 spans 15 residues. As DNA, the CDR3 is TGTGCCAGTTCATCACAGGGGTACCACTACAATGAGCAGTTCTTC. Its translation: CASSSQGYHYNEQFF.

The CDR3, as DNA: TGTGCCAGCAGTCAGACAGGGGCGGGGGAGCAGTACTTC. Translating it yields CASSQTGAGEQYF. V is TRBV28 and J is TRBJ2-7; 8 positions agree with TRBD1. The CDR3 length is 13 residues. J lost 7 bases, V lost 5 bases, and 7 bases had no gene match. The germline V gene encodes CDR1 MDHEN and CDR2 SYDVKM.

V gene TRBV12-5 combines with J gene TRBJ2-7; D may be TRBD2 (5 bases). Trimming left V 1 base short and J 3 bases short, with 13 bases between. Germline CDR1 and CDR2: LGHNT and FRNRAP. CDR3 length: 15 residues. Here the CDR3 reads CASGLGPILDYEQYF. The CDR3 DNA reads TGTGCTAGTGGTTTGGGCCCCATACTAGACTACGAGCAGTACTTC.

The V call is TRBV9, the J call TRBJ1-1; weak D call: TRBD1 (5 bases). Germline values: CDR1 SGDLS, CDR2 YYNGEE. The length of the CDR3 is 15 residues. Trimming left V 2 bases short and J 0 bases short, with 11 bases between. The CDR3 loop reads CASSVRGTMNTEAFF. The CDR3 DNA sequence: TGTGCCAGCAGCGTCCGCGGGACGATGAACACTGAAGCTTTCTTT. The full variable domain, its missing parts supplied by reference TRBV9 and TRBJ1-1, is DSGVTQTPKHLITATGQRVTLRCSPRSGDLSVYWYQQSLDQGLQFLIQYYNGEERAKGNILERFSAQQFPDLHSELNLSSLELGDSALYFCASSVRGTMNTEAFFGQGTRLTVV.

The gene calls are TRBV3-1 (or the pseudogene TRBV3-2) and TRBJ2-1; 10 bases match TRBD2. The CDR3 extends over 19 amino acids. The J segment lost 4 bases and the V segment lost 2 bases, leaving 14 bases of the junction unmatched. Per the germline V gene, CDR1 is LGHDT and CDR2 is YNNKEL (reference sequence). CDR3 loop: CASSQFPSGGLPKYNEQFF. In DNA form, the CDR3 reads TGTGCCAGCAGCCAATTCCCTAGCGGGGGCCTCCCTAAATACAATGAGCAGTTCTTC.

The chain has TRBV3-1 (or the pseudogene TRBV3-2) and TRBJ2-2, with a tentative D call TRBD1 (7 bases). The CDR3 totals 15 residues. V was trimmed by 3 bases and J by 4 bases, leaving 12 bases between them. Germline CDR1 is LGHDT and CDR2 is YNNKEL (reference sequence). CDR3 DNA: TGTGCCAGCAGCCAGTCCCAGGGGGGCACCGGGGAGCTGTTTTTT. Amino acids: CASSQSQGGTGELFF.

The chain carries TRBV3-1 (or the pseudogene TRBV3-2) and TRBJ2-3; 10 positions agree with TRBD2. The CDR3 is 17 residues long. V lost 0 bases to trimming and J lost 2 bases; unmatched junction nucleotides: 5. The germline CDR1 and CDR2 sequences are LGHDT and YNNKEL (reference sequence). The CDR3, as DNA: TGTGCCAGCAGCCAAGATAGGAGCGGGGGGGCCACAGATACGCAGTATTTT. Its protein product is CASSQDRSGGATDTQYF.

This chain joins TRBV30 and TRBJ2-7; possibly TRBD1 for D (6 bases). There are 15 residues in the CDR3. Germline loops: CDR1 GTSNPN, CDR2 SVGIG (reference sequence). V lost 2 bases, J lost 4 bases, and 18 bases lay in between. CDR3 nucleotides: TGTGCCTGGAGTATGGGAACAGGGAGCATTTACGAGCAGTACTTC. It is translated as CAWSMGTGSIYEQYF.

This clone was observed a single time. The V and J genes are TRBV11-3 and TRBJ2-1; perhaps TRBD2 as D (6 bases). The V gene's germline CDR1 is SGHNT and CDR2 YENEEA. V was clipped by 5 bases and J by 5 bases, with 19 bases between them. The CDR3 spans 16 residues. The CDR3 nucleotides read TGTGCCAGCAGCCCCACGGGCGGGGCCCCCGACAATGAGCAGTTCTTC. This encodes CASSPTGGAPDNEQFF.

The chain has TRBV18 and TRBJ1-4, with D possibly being TRBD1 (6 bases). This CDR3 comprises 17 residues. V lost 5 bases and J 2 bases, leaving 18 bases between the germline ends. Germline lookup yields CDR1 KGHSH and CDR2 LQKENI. CDR3 nucleotides: TGTGCCAGCTCAACTTTCGAGTCTCAGGGGACTAATGAAAAACTGTTTTTT. The encoded protein is CASSTFESQGTNEKLFF.

This rearrangement joins TRBV19 to TRBJ2-3, with 8 bases matching TRBD2. CDR1 and CDR2 from the germline V gene are LNHDA and SQIVND (reference sequence). Trimming took 5 bases from V and 4 from J; bases not matched to a gene: 8. This CDR3 is 15 amino acids long. CDR3 region: CASSEGLTSADTQYF. The CDR3, as DNA: TGTGCCAGTAGTGAAGGTTTGACTAGCGCAGATACGCAGTATTTT. Drawing the rest from reference TRBV19 and TRBJ2-3, the complete variable domain is DGGITQSPKYLFRKEGQNVTLSCEQNLNHDAMYWYRQDPGQGLRLIYYSQIVNDFQKGDIAEGYSVSREKKESFPLTVTSAQKNPTAFYLCASSEGLTSADTQYFGPGTRLTVL.

The chain couples TRBV7-9 to TRBJ2-5; possibly TRBD2 for D (6 bases). Germline V CDR1 and CDR2: SEHNR, FQNEAQ (reference sequence). The CDR3 runs to 13 residues. V was shortened by 2 bases and J by 4 bases, with 8 bases between the two germline ends. The CDR3 loop reads CASSLPGGETQYF. The CDR3 nucleotides read TGTGCCAGCAGCTTACCCGGGGGAGAGACCCAGTACTTC.

The DNA for the CDR3 is TGCGCCAGCAGCTTAGCCTTACAGGGGGCCTTGGACAATGAGCAGTTCTTC. It encodes CASSLALQGALDNEQFF. The V and J genes are TRBV5-1 and TRBJ2-1, with 9 bases fitting TRBD1. This CDR3 comprises 17 residues. J gave up 5 bases and V 2 bases, and 11 bases lay outside the gene matches. The germline V gene encodes CDR1 SGHRS and CDR2 YFSETQ.

V gene TRBV6-2 or TRBV6-3 combines with J gene TRBJ2-2; TRBD2 aligns across 14 bases. Germline V gene lookup returns CDR1 MNHEY and CDR2 SVGEGT. This CDR3 region has 18 residues. After removal of 2 bases from V and 4 bases from J, the junction contained 6 bases not matched to a gene. The CDR3 sequence: CASSYPGLAGDRTGELFF. For the CDR3, the DNA is TGTGCCAGCAGTTACCCGGGACTAGCGGGGGACCGCACCGGGGAGCTGTTTTTT.

The chain's CDR3 is CASSPLEETQYF. The CDR3 DNA reads TGTGCCAGCAGCCCACTCGAGGAGACCCAGTACTTC. V and J are TRBV3-1 (or the pseudogene TRBV3-2) and TRBJ2-5, with D hard to call. This CDR3 region has 12 residues. V lost 4 bases to trimming and J lost 5 bases, with 8 bases between them. Germline CDR1 is LGHDT and CDR2 is YNNKEL (reference sequence).

The chain combines TRBV29-1 with TRBJ2-5, with a weak D call TRBD1 (5 bases). The CDR3 covers 14 residues. In germline, CDR1 is SQVTM, CDR2 ANQGSEA. V shed 2 bases and J shed 1 base, with 11 bases lying between them. The CDR3 DNA follows: TGCAGCGTTGAAATAACACAGGTCCAAGAGACCCAGTACTTC. Protein sequence: CSVEITQVQETQYF.

This clone was seen a few times. The chain links TRBV7-2 to TRBJ2-3; tentatively, D is TRBD2 (7 bases). Trimming took 1 base from V and 6 from J, leaving 11 bases between them. This CDR3 contains 14 residues. Germline lookup yields CDR1 SGHTA and CDR2 FQGNSA. The CDR3 DNA follows: TGTGCCAGCAGCTTAGGGGGGGGCAGGGATACGCAGTATTTT. It yields the protein CASSLGGGRDTQYF.

The chain recombines TRBV12-5 with TRBJ2-5; D is possibly TRBD2 (6 bases). The CDR3 totals 17 residues. V dropped 0 bases and J dropped 7 bases, with 21 bases sitting between them. Per the germline V gene, CDR1 is LGHNT and CDR2 is FRNRAP. CDR3 DNA: TGTGCTAGTGGTTTGGTACGAGGGGCGGTCAGGGAGGTGACCCAGTACTTC. It specifies CASGLVRGAVREVTQYF. Variable domain in full (rest from reference TRBV12-5 and TRBJ2-5): DARVTQTPRHKVTEMGQEVTMRCQPILGHNTVFWYRQTMMQGLELLAYFRNRAPLDDSGMPKDRFSAEMPDATLATLKIQPSEPRDSAVYFCASGLVRGAVREVTQYFGPGTRLLVL.

The chain uses TRBV5-1 and TRBJ2-4; D might be TRBD1 (6 bases). Deletions cut 3 bases from V and 7 bases from J, with 20 bases between. The CDR3 spans 16 residues. CDR1 and CDR2 (germline): SGHRS, YFSETQ. This chain's CDR3 is CASSSTGRGSVNIQYF. The CDR3 DNA follows: TGCGCCAGCAGCTCAACAGGGAGAGGTTCGGTGAACATTCAGTACTTC.

V usage is TRBV6-5 and J usage is TRBJ2-2, with 8 nucleotides matching TRBD1. Trimming at V came to 6 bases and at J to 5 bases, leaving 8 bases not matched to a gene. The CDR3 spans 15 residues. Germline CDR1 reads MNHEY; CDR2 reads SVGAGI. This CDR3 is CASSTGTGWTGELFF. The DNA for the CDR3 is TGTGCCAGCAGCACCGGGACAGGATGGACCGGGGAGCTGTTTTTT.

V gene TRBV29-1 combines with J gene TRBJ2-7, with D maybe TRBD2 (6 bases). The V gene's germline CDR1 is SQVTM and CDR2 ANQGSEA. CDR3 length: 13 residues. V was cut by 6 bases and J by 7 bases, with 19 bases left in between. The CDR3 DNA follows: TGCAGCGTAGCTAGGACTATATTGGAGGAGCAGTACTTC. It encodes CSVARTILEEQYF.

This sequence joins TRBV6-5 and TRBJ1-2, with 8 bases fitting TRBD1. The V and J ends lost 6 bases and 3 bases, in that order; junction bases with no gene match: 3. This CDR3 region has 13 residues. Germline V gene lookup returns CDR1 MNHEY and CDR2 SVGAGI. The CDR3 reads CASSQGADYGYTF. CDR3 in DNA: TGTGCCAGCAGCCAGGGGGCGGACTATGGCTACACCTTC.

CDR3 residues: CASSLVFGVAGAFF. CDR3 bases: TGCGCCAGCAGCTTGGTATTTGGTGTAGCGGGAGCTTTCTTT. The chain links TRBV5-1 to TRBJ1-1, with D unclear. Between the trimmed V and J ends, which lost 0 bases and 10 bases, there was a span of 16 bases. Germline CDR1 and CDR2: SGHRS and YFSETQ. This CDR3 contains 14 residues.

There are a few counts of this clone. The V call is TRBV2, the J call TRBJ2-5; D ambiguous. This CDR3 has 14 amino acids. V was trimmed by 1 base and J by 3 bases, leaving 9 bases between them. CDR1 SNHLY and CDR2 FYNNEI come from the germline V gene. The CDR3 DNA is TGTGCCAGCAGTGAAGGGTCCCTAAAAGAGACCCAGTACTTC. Translating gives CASSEGSLKETQYF.

This chain links TRBV6-5 with TRBJ2-2, with a tentative D call TRBD2 (6 bases). V shed 6 bases and J shed 8 bases, with 19 bases lying between them. The CDR3 consists of 15 residues. The germline V gene has CDR1 MNHEY and CDR2 SVGAGI. The CDR3 loop is CASRPLGTGVGELFF. The DNA of the CDR3 is TGTGCCAGCAGGCCACTTGGGACTGGGGTAGGGGAGCTGTTTTTT.

This clone showed up just a few times. The rearrangement links TRBV5-5 to TRBJ1-2, with D uncertain. Germline V gene data show CDR1 as SGHKS and CDR2 as YYEKEE (reference sequence). The CDR3 sequence is 12 residues long. V lost 2 bases, J lost 8 bases, and 10 bases lay in between. The CDR3 loop is CASSLMGTGYTF. For the CDR3, the DNA is TGTGCCAGCAGCTTAATGGGCACCGGCTACACCTTC.

The V gene is TRBV5-4, the J gene TRBJ1-2; tentative D call: TRBD1 (5 bases). V lost 4 bases and J 8 bases, leaving 21 bases between the germline ends. Germline V CDR1 and CDR2: SGHNT, YYREEE (reference sequence). This CDR3 is built from 15 residues. DNA for the CDR3: TGTGCCAGCAGCCAATCCTCCGACAGCTTTAGGGGCTACACCTTC. It yields the protein CASSQSSDSFRGYTF. Variable domain in full (rest from reference TRBV5-4 and TRBJ1-2): ETGVTQSPTHLIKTRGQQVTLRCSSQSGHNTVSWYQQALGQGPQFIFQYYREEENGRGNFPPRFSGLQFPNYSSELNVNALELDDSALYLCASSQSSDSFRGYTFGSGTRLTVV.

The chain employs TRBV27 and TRBJ1-2, with 9 positions matching TRBD1. The CDR3 totals 13 residues. CDR1 MNHEY and CDR2 SMNVEV come from the germline V gene (reference sequence). After removal of 6 bases from V and 8 bases from J, the junction contained 7 bases not matched to a gene. CDR3 nucleotide sequence: TGTGCCAGCAGGGGGACAGGGCTGGGAGGCTACACCTTC. Its translation: CASRGTGLGGYTF.